The clone carrying this T cell receptor (beta chain) was seen repeatedly, ten times or more. Antigen specificity is unknown. Every molecule of TCR cDNA had its own unique molecular identifier. TCRdb used MiXCR to reprocess the 5' RACE reads, holding one entry per CDR3 protein. The table has about 95,000 distinct CDR3 sequences, 7% to 9% seen once; the top ten hold 6% to 7.5%. The sample comes from a study of spatial heterogeneity in lung cancer. Study in general: Sequences of the beta chain were consistently detected in greater numbers than alpha-chain sequences. Study-wide results and caveats: The study found ubiquitous expanded tumor TCRs in blood more at resection than follow-up.

Time point reported: sample taken at primary tumor resection. Sequencing covered unsorted whole RNA taken from tumor, nontumor lung or frozen PBMC. The clonotype was recovered from a male donor with early-stage non-small cell lung cancer. Here the sequenced sample was PBMCs, taken at surgery.

CDR3 DNA sequence: TGCGCCAGCAGCTTTTCCCGGACTAGCGAGGAGACCCAGTACTTC. Its protein is CASSFSRTSEETQYF. The chain uses TRBV5-1 and TRBJ2-5; 9 bases match TRBD2. The CDR3 extends over 15 amino acids. With V trimmed by 2 bases and J by 5 bases, 7 bases remained unmatched. Germline lookup yields CDR1 SGHRS and CDR2 YFSETQ.